Each of the 24 T cell receptor beta chains below was sequenced from the same sample in a study of T cell clonality in common variable immunodeficiency. The assay was immunoSEQ multiplex PCR, and TCRdb's table has in-frame clones only and misses some. The sample shows about 64,000 clones, no singletons; the ten largest hold about 1.7%. Sequencing was performed on peripheral blood mononuclear cells. These receptors came from a person aged 18 to 70 in good health.

This clone was seen ten or more times. The read terminates 3 residues before the CDR3 end, so the remaining end is supplied by the germline J gene. The chain uses TRBV7-9 and TRBJ1-2; perhaps TRBD1 as D (5 bases). Trimming left V 0 bases short and J 4 bases short, with 12 bases between. Germline V lookup: CDR1 SEHNR, CDR2 FQNEAQ (reference sequence). This CDR3 has 15 amino acids. CDR3 DNA (partial): TGTGCCAGCAGCTTAGCGCCTGCAGGGTCCTATGGC. Amino acids: CASSLAPAGSYG. The full CDR3 reads CASSLAPAGSYGYTF.

This clone was detected many times. The missing CDR3 end, 3 residues past where the read stops, is filled in from the germline J gene. This chain links TRBV6-1 with TRBJ1-2, with no clear D. Deletions cut 4 bases from V and 6 bases from J, with 12 bases between. Germline CDR1 and CDR2: MNHNS and SASEGT. The CDR3 contains 13 residues. Partial CDR3 DNA: TGTGCCAGCAGTGGTTACTACGTAGATGGC. Residues: CASSGYYVDG. The complete CDR3 sequence is CASSGYYVDGYTF.

This clone showed up just a few times. The CDR3 end is not reached by the read, which stops 3 residues before it; the germline J gene fills it in. V and J are TRBV2 and TRBJ2-1; 7 bases align to TRBD1. The J segment lost 0 bases and the V segment lost 6 bases, leaving 8 bases of the junction unmatched. The CDR3 loop spans 16 amino acids. Germline loops: CDR1 SNHLY, CDR2 FYNNEI. Partial CDR3 DNA: TGTGCCAGCAGACCTCCGGGACAGAGCTCCTACAATGAG. This encodes CASRPPGQSSYNE. The entire CDR3 protein reads CASRPPGQSSYNEQFF.

This clone was seen at least ten times. The CDR3 end lies 3 residues beyond the end of the read and is filled in from the germline J gene. V usage is TRBV2 and J usage is TRBJ2-5; 7 positions agree with TRBD1. The V gene end was trimmed by 4 bases and the J gene end by 5 bases; junction bases not matched to a gene: 22. CDR3 length: 19 amino acids. CDR1 is SNHLY, CDR2 FYNNEI, per germline. The sequenced CDR3 bases are TGTGCCAGCAGTGGTCCAGCCCCCCCTGTGACAGGGTGGCGGGAGACC. This translates into CASSGPAPPVTGWRET. The full CDR3 protein reads CASSGPAPPVTGWRETQYF.

This clone came up many times. The read finishes 3 residues shy of the CDR3 end, and the germline J gene is used to complete it. The chain couples TRBV2 to TRBJ1-1, with D unresolved. Germline V gene lookup returns CDR1 SNHLY and CDR2 FYNNEI. The CDR3 extends over 13 amino acids. With 2 bases removed from V and 7 bases from J, the gap between germline ends came to 11 bases. The CDR3 bases that were read are TGTGCCAGCAGTGAAAGGCAGGCAGTTGAA. It codes for CASSERQAVE. The whole CDR3 reads CASSERQAVEAFF. The entire variable domain, with the rest obtained from reference TRBV2 and TRBJ1-1, is as follows: EPEVTQTPSHQVTQMGQEVILRCVPISNHLYFYWYRQILGQKVEFLVSFYNNEISEKSEIFDDQFSVERPDGSNFTLKIRSTKLEDSAMYFCASSERQAVEAFFGQGTRLTVV.

This clone was counted at least ten times. The CDR3 end falls 3 residues outside the read, so it is completed with the germline J gene. J is TRBJ1-1 and V is TRBV7-3, with TRBD1 as a possible D gene (5 bases). CDR3 size: 14 residues. Germline V gene sequence: CDR1 SGHTA, CDR2 FQGTGA. Trimming pared 0 bases from V and 5 bases from J, leaving 10 bases between. Partial CDR3 DNA: TGTGCCAGCAGCTTAACGGGAGGGGCGACTGAA. This encodes CASSLTGGATE. Given in full, the CDR3 is CASSLTGGATEAFF.

This clone was detected ten times or more. The chain's CDR3 is CASSPPSRGGTDTQYF. The sequenced CDR3 bases are TGTGCCAGCTCACCACCGAGCCGCGGAGGCACAGATACG. The gene calls are TRBV18 and TRBJ2-3; D is undetermined. The read ends 3 residues before the CDR3 terminus; that terminus is restored from the germline J gene. The CDR3 loop spans 16 amino acids. The V gene's germline CDR1 is KGHSH and CDR2 LQKENI. V was cut by 0 bases and J by 1 base, with 11 bases left in between.

This clone was observed at least ten times. The CDR3 goes on 3 residues after the read ends, and that part is filled in from the germline J gene. V is TRBV5-1 and J is TRBJ2-3; 15 bases line up with TRBD2. The CDR3 contains 19 residues. Per germline, CDR1 SGHRS and CDR2 YFSETQ. V lost 7 bases to trimming and J lost 0 bases; unmatched junction nucleotides: 12. The sequenced CDR3 bases are TGCGCCAGCCATACTAGGGGACTAGCGGGGGGATTTAGCACAGATACG. Translating gives CASHTRGLAGGFSTDT. The whole CDR3 sequence is CASHTRGLAGGFSTDTQYF.

For this clone: The CDR3 is cut off 3 residues early in the read; its end comes from the germline J gene. This sequence joins TRBV20-1 and TRBJ2-7; 16 positions match TRBD2. Germline trimming cut 5 bases from V and 6 bases from J; bases unmatched to any gene: 13. The CDR3 is 17 residues long. The germline V gene has CDR1 DFQATT and CDR2 SNEGSKA (reference sequence). The CDR3 bases that were read are TGCAGTGCTGGGACTAGCGGGAGGGCGACCACTACCGGCGAG. This codes for CSAGTSGRATTTGE. The CDR3 reads in full as CSAGTSGRATTTGEQYF.

There are many counts of this clone. The read finishes 3 residues shy of the CDR3 end, and the germline J gene is used to complete it. The chain joins TRBV2 to TRBJ2-4, with TRBD2 matching 11 bases. Unmatched junction bases numbered 6, after V lost 5 bases and J lost 9 bases. The CDR3 is 14 residues long. From germline, CDR1 is SNHLY and CDR2 FYNNEI. Incomplete CDR3 DNA: TGTGCCAGCAGTCCTACTAGCGGGGGTCTCATT. This encodes CASSPTSGGLI. The CDR3, in full, reads CASSPTSGGLIQYF.

In its sample, this clone was seen many times. The read falls 3 residues short of the CDR3 end, and the missing part is taken from the germline J gene. V usage is TRBV6-1 and J usage is TRBJ1-1, with TRBD1 identical over 7 bases. The CDR3 contains 13 residues. Germline CDR1 reads MNHNS; CDR2 reads SASEGT. J gave up 6 bases and V 4 bases, and 5 bases lay outside the gene matches. The CDR3 sequence is CASSGGQRSEAFF. The DNA read from the CDR3 is TGTGCCAGCAGTGGGGGACAGAGGTCTGAA.

This clone was counted many times. The read ends 3 residues shy of where the CDR3 ends; the end is completed using the germline J gene. The V call is TRBV7-6, the J call TRBJ1-1; a weak D match, TRBD1 (6 bases). Trimming removed 4 bases from V and 3 bases from J, with 15 bases in between. CDR3 size: 15 residues. Germline V CDR1 and CDR2: SGHVS, FNYEAQ. Incomplete CDR3 DNA: TGTGCCAGCAGCTCACTACAGGGAGGAGACACTGAA. It yields the protein CASSSLQGGDTE. The CDR3, in full, reads CASSSLQGGDTEAFF.

Concerning this clone: The read ends 3 residues early relative to the CDR3; the germline J gene fills the gap. The chain is built from TRBV5-1 and TRBJ2-7, with D tentatively TRBD2 (7 bases). Germline CDR1 SGHRS, CDR2 YFSETQ. V lost 5 bases and J lost 0, with 15 bases in between. The CDR3 length is 15 residues. This CDR3 reads CASSNAGATSYEQYF. CDR3 DNA (partial): TGCGCCAGCAGTAATGCGGGGGCGACCTCCTACGAG.

This clone showed up many times. CDR3: CASSTSGAYEQYF. The DNA read from the CDR3 is TGTGCCAGTAGTACTAGCGGGGCCTACGAG. The chain carries TRBV19 and TRBJ2-7, with 9 bases that match TRBD2. From the germline J gene comes the end of the CDR3, since the read stops 3 residues before it. V was pared by 4 bases and J by 2 bases, with 0 bases of the junction left unmatched. CDR3 length: 13 residues. The V gene's germline CDR1 is LNHDA and CDR2 SQIVND (reference sequence).

This clone occurred many times. The read terminates 3 residues before the CDR3 end, so the remaining end is supplied by the germline J gene. This sample includes further DNA sequences coding for the same CDR3. This chain connects TRBV7-9 to TRBJ2-7, with 8 bases identical to TRBD2. This CDR3 contains 14 residues. Germline assignment: CDR1 SEHNR and CDR2 FQNEAQ (reference sequence). V trimming: 6 bases; J trimming: 1 base; junction bases outside the gene matches: 5. CDR3: CASSLASGSYEQYF. The CDR3 bases that were read are TGTGCCAGCAGTCTGGCTAGCGGGTCCTACGAG.

This clone was recorded at least ten times. The read stops 3 residues short of the end of the CDR3; the missing end is completed from the germline J gene. This rearrangement joins TRBV18 to TRBJ2-5; 8 bases align to TRBD1. The CDR3 has 15 amino acids. CDR1 and CDR2 from the germline V gene are KGHSH and LQKENI. V shed 4 bases, J shed 1 base, and the junction held 5 bases outside the gene matches. The CDR3 reads CASSQTGTGQETQYF. The sequenced part of the CDR3 DNA is TGTGCCAGCTCACAGACCGGGACAGGCCAAGAGACC.

This clone was recorded many times. The DNA ends 3 residues before the CDR3 does, and the rest of the CDR3 is filled in from the germline J gene. The V call is TRBV19, the J call TRBJ1-5, with 8 bases aligning to TRBD1. The CDR3 contains 14 residues. V trimming: 5 bases; J trimming: 2 bases; junction bases outside the gene matches: 2. CDR1 LNHDA and CDR2 SQIVND come from the germline V gene (reference sequence). CDR3 DNA (partial): TGTGCCAGTAGTCCGACAGGGGGCAATCAGCCC. It translates to CASSPTGGNQP. The CDR3, in full, reads CASSPTGGNQPQHF.

This clone was picked up many times. Sequencing ends 3 residues short of the CDR3 end; the germline J gene provides the rest. The chain employs TRBV7-9 and TRBJ2-3; D is possibly TRBD2 (5 bases). The V end lost 4 bases, the J end lost 5 bases, and 10 bases lay between the germline ends. Germline CDR1 and CDR2: SEHNR and FQNEAQ (reference sequence). CDR3 length equals 13 residues. Incomplete CDR3 DNA: TGTGCCAGCAGCTCATCTAGCCTAGATACG. As protein: CASSSSSLDT. The CDR3 in its entirety is CASSSSSLDTQYF.

This clone rates as medium-sized. The DNA ends 3 residues before the CDR3 does, and the rest of the CDR3 is filled in from the germline J gene. The chain carries TRBV4-2 and TRBJ2-1; 9 bases fit TRBD2. The germline CDR1 and CDR2 sequences are LGHNA and YNFKEQ. The CDR3 totals 20 residues. V lost 3 bases to trimming and J lost 0 bases; unmatched junction nucleotides: 15. The sequenced part of the CDR3 DNA is TGTGCCAGCAGCCACCTCTCCAGCGGGAGGACTAAGAGCTCCTACAATGAG. Translated, it gives CASSHLSSGRTKSSYNE. The whole CDR3 is CASSHLSSGRTKSSYNEQFF.

This clone has at least ten counts. The read stops 3 residues short of the end of the CDR3; the missing end is completed from the germline J gene. V is TRBV6-2 or TRBV6-3 and J is TRBJ1-6; D is unresolved. V lost 0 bases, J lost 7 bases, and 4 bases lay in between. The CDR3 runs 13 residues. Germline V gene sequence: CDR1 MNHEY, CDR2 SVGEGT. The covered CDR3 bases are TGTGCCAGCAGTTACTCCCAAAATTCACCC. It yields the protein CASSYSQNSP. The whole CDR3 protein is CASSYSQNSPLHF.

In the case of this clone: A much more abundant neighbour one base away suggests this may be a read error. The read halts 3 residues ahead of the CDR3 end, with the missing end drawn from the germline J gene. The sample holds other DNA sequences that translate to the same CDR3. The chain joins TRBV5-1 to TRBJ2-5; maybe TRBD1 (6 bases). From germline, CDR1 is SGHRS and CDR2 YFSETQ. The length of the CDR3 is 16 residues. The CDR3 region is CASRQDDYRVWETQYF. Partial CDR3 DNA: TGTGCCAGCAGACAAGACGATTACAGGGTGTGGGAGACC.

In this sample, this clone turned up many times. The CDR3 loop reads CAISTLRGAGGYTF. The DNA read from the CDR3 is TGTGCCATCAGTACACTCAGGGGCGCTGGTGGC. This rearrangement joins TRBV10-3 to TRBJ1-2, with D maybe TRBD1 (6 bases). The CDR3 is cut off 3 residues early in the read; its end comes from the germline J gene. The CDR3 contains 14 residues. Germline CDR1 and CDR2: ENHRY and SYGVKD. V was cut by 5 bases and J by 7 bases, with 17 bases left in between.

In this sample, this clone turned up many times. The observed sequence ends 3 residues before the CDR3 terminus, with the missing tail filled in from the germline J gene. V is TRBV12-3 or TRBV12-4 and J is TRBJ1-1; 8 nucleotides match TRBD1. This CDR3 is 12 amino acids long. Trimming cost V 6 bases and J 4 bases; bases outside gene matches: 1. The sequenced part of the CDR3 DNA is TGTGCCAGCAGAACAGGGGGCACTGAA. This encodes CASRTGGTE. The full CDR3 sequence reads CASRTGGTEAFF.

This clone was picked up many times. With the read ending 3 residues before the CDR3 end, the germline J gene is used to fill in that end. This chain joins TRBV19 and TRBJ2-3; 9 bases are a match to TRBD2. The CDR3 covers 17 residues. Per germline, CDR1 LNHDA and CDR2 SQIVND (reference sequence). Unmatched junction bases numbered 9, after V lost 4 bases and J lost 1 base. This CDR3 reads CASSRLSSGARTDTQYF. The part of the CDR3 DNA that was read is TGTGCCAGTAGTAGGTTGTCTAGCGGGGCTCGCACAGATACG.